This TCR beta chain was retrieved from a study of blood T cell repertoires in COVID-19. Data came from immunoSEQ multiplex PCR; TCRdb stores just in-frame clones and leaves some out. The table shows about 94,000 clones, with approximately 83% occurring only once. This sequence originates from a man aged 55 to 69 with acute or convalescent COVID-19. The sequenced sample consisted of peripheral blood.

This CDR3 is CASSLESGVHTGELFF. The CDR3 DNA reads TGTGCCAGCAGCTTGGAGAGTGGAGTTCACACCGGGGAGCTGTTTTTT. This chain uses TRBV5-4 with TRBJ2-2; D is undetermined. V dropped 0 bases and J dropped 3 bases, with 12 bases sitting between them. This CDR3 spans 16 amino acids. The germline V gene has CDR1 SGHNT and CDR2 YYREEE (reference sequence).